This entry lists 22 T cell receptor beta chains sequenced from one sample in a study of CD8 T cells in ankylosing spondylitis. TCRdb ran MiXCR on the 5' RACE reads and lists one entry per CDR3 protein. The table lists 180,000 or so distinct CDR3 sequences, more than 9% of them singletons, with under 35% in the top ten. Sequenced material: blood, either unsorted or a sorted T cell fraction (not recorded which). Every receptor here comes from a male donor with ankylosing spondylitis or in good health (not recorded which).

This clonotype was seen only a few times. The chain joins TRBV7-6 to TRBJ1-1, with D tentatively TRBD1 (5 bases). Deletions cut 2 bases from V and 0 bases from J, with 13 bases between. The CDR3 totals 16 residues. Germline-derived CDR1 and CDR2 are SGHVS and FNYEAQ. DNA of the CDR3: TGTGCCAGCAGCTTAAATGGGGCAGACATGAACACTGAAGCTTTCTTT. It is translated as CASSLNGADMNTEAFF.

Concerning this clonotype itself: A much larger clone is a single base away; this may be a read error. The V call is TRBV27, the J call TRBJ2-3; perhaps TRBD2 as D (6 bases). CDR1 is MNHEY and CDR2 is SMNVEV in the germline V gene (reference sequence). This CDR3 comprises 15 residues. CDR3 residues: CANSISGPSTDTQYF. DNA of the CDR3: TGTGCCAACAGTATCAGCGGGCCTAGCACAGATACGCAGTATTTT.

The gene calls are TRBV20-1 and TRBJ1-2, with D possibly TRBD1 on 5 matching bases. In germline, CDR1 is DFQATT, CDR2 SNEGSKA (reference sequence). CDR3 length equals 14 residues. Deletions cut 1 base from V and 0 bases from J, with 9 bases between. The CDR3 here is CSARGQGPNYGYTF. CDR3 coding DNA: TGCAGTGCTAGAGGGCAGGGCCCTAACTATGGCTACACCTTC.

Many counts were recorded for this clonotype. The chain has TRBV11-2 and TRBJ2-7, with D hard to call. Germline V gene data show CDR1 as SGHAT and CDR2 as FQNNGV. CDR3 length: 13 residues. Between the trimmed V and J ends, which lost 1 base and 6 bases, there was a span of 10 bases. The CDR3 spells CASSLGLGGEQYF. DNA of the CDR3: TGTGCCAGCAGCTTAGGTCTTGGTGGCGAGCAGTACTTC. Drawing the rest from reference TRBV11-2 and TRBJ2-7, the complete variable domain is EAGVAQSPRYKIIEKRQSVAFWCNPISGHATLYWYQQILGQGPKLLIQFQNNGVVDDSQLPKDRFSAERLKGVDSTLKIQPAKLEDSAVYLCASSLGLGGEQYFGPGTRLTVT.

This clonotype was seen repeatedly, ten times or more. The V and J genes are TRBV6-6 and TRBJ1-1; TRBD1 matches 9 bases. This CDR3 has 12 residues. In germline, CDR1 is MNHNY, CDR2 SVGAGI (reference sequence). Losses at the gene ends were 7 bases for V and 9 bases for J; bases not matched to a gene: 6. The CDR3 nucleotides read TGTGCCAGCAAAACGGGACAGGGAAAAGCTTTCTTT. It codes for CASKTGQGKAFF.

Ten or more counts support this clonotype. This sequence joins TRBV29-1 and TRBJ2-2; possible D gene TRBD2, 5 bases. The germline CDR1 and CDR2 sequences are SQVTM and ANQGSEA. This CDR3 is built from 15 residues. Trimming took 2 bases from V and 3 from J, leaving 13 bases between them. CDR3 in DNA: TGCAGCGTTGAACCACGGGGTTCGGACACCGGGGAGCTGTTTTTT. This translates into CSVEPRGSDTGELFF.

CDR3 sequence (DNA): TGTGCCAGCAGCCGCGCGGGGGATGGTAATTCACCCCTCCACTTT. The encoded protein is CASSRAGDGNSPLHF. This sequence joins TRBV11-3 and TRBJ1-6, with D possibly matching TRBD1 (5 bases). CDR3 length: 15 amino acids. Trimming removed 5 bases from V and 6 bases from J, with 14 bases in between. Germline values: CDR1 SGHNT, CDR2 YENEEA.

The chain joins TRBV11-2 to TRBJ2-1, with D maybe TRBD1 (6 bases). The germline gives CDR1 SGHAT, CDR2 FQNNGV. V lost 8 bases and J lost 5, with 10 bases in between. CDR3 length: 12 residues. The DNA for the CDR3 is TGTGCCAGCGCCAAGGGGGACAATGAGCAGTTCTTC. Protein: CASAKGDNEQFF.

This clonotype was counted ten times or more. The chain combines TRBV2 with TRBJ1-3; D gene uncertain. Germline CDR1 and CDR2: SNHLY and FYNNEI. V dropped 6 bases and J dropped 0 bases, with 9 bases sitting between them. This CDR3 is 14 amino acids long. CDR3 nucleotide sequence: TGTGCCAGCAGGGACGGCGACTCTGGAAACACCATATATTTT. It encodes CASRDGDSGNTIYF.

CDR3 bases: TGTGCCAGCAGCTTATCTACCAGGGAGGGAGCCCAGCATTTT. It codes for CASSLSTREGAQHF. The chain combines TRBV7-9 with TRBJ1-5; D might be TRBD1 (5 bases). CDR3 length: 14 residues. CDR1 SEHNR and CDR2 FQNEAQ come from the germline V gene (reference sequence). The V end lost 2 bases, the J end lost 11 bases, and 16 bases lay between the germline ends. Looking up the rest from reference TRBV7-9 and TRBJ1-5 gives the full variable domain: DTGVSQNPRHKITKRGQNVTFRCDPISEHNRLYWYRQTLGQGPEFLTYFQNEAQLEKSRLLSDRFSAERPKGSFSTLEIQRTEQGDSAMYLCASSLSTREGAQHFGDGTRLSIL.

This clonotype occurred many times. The V and J genes are TRBV12-3 or TRBV12-4 and TRBJ1-3, with D tentatively TRBD1 (5 bases). The CDR3 is 12 residues long. The germline V and J ends were trimmed by 6 bases and 4 bases, with 7 bases remaining between them. This CDR3 reads CASSRTGNTIYF. Written as DNA, the CDR3 is TGTGCCAGCAGCCGGACAGGAAACACCATATATTTT.

This clonotype was detected many times. This chain joins TRBV29-1 and TRBJ2-2, with 7 bases lining up with TRBD2. The germline V gene has CDR1 SQVTM and CDR2 ANQGSEA. V was clipped by 3 bases and J by 5 bases; unmatched bases: 6. The CDR3 consists of 14 residues. CDR3 nucleotides: TGCAGCGTTGAGTATCGGGGGGATACCGGGGAGCTGTTTTTT. It encodes CSVEYRGDTGELFF.

The rearrangement links TRBV3-1 to TRBJ2-1, with TRBD2 identical over 9 bases. The germline CDR1 and CDR2 sequences are LGHDT and YNNKEL (reference sequence). V was clipped by 10 bases and J by 3 bases; unmatched bases: 10. This CDR3 is built from 15 residues. CDR3 residues: CATTQDSGGYNEQFF. The CDR3 DNA reads as TGTGCCACCACCCAAGATAGCGGGGGCTACAATGAGCAGTTCTTC.

This clonotype was found many times. This rearrangement joins TRBV5-1 to TRBJ2-5; D ambiguous. Trimming removed 4 bases from V and 1 base from J, with 8 bases in between. This CDR3 has 13 amino acids. The germline CDR1 and CDR2 sequences are SGHRS and YFSETQ. The CDR3: CASSPYSQETQYF. Written as DNA, the CDR3 is TGCGCCAGCAGCCCCTACAGCCAAGAGACCCAGTACTTC.

This clonotype was seen many times. The chain uses TRBV6-5 and TRBJ1-4; 7 positions match TRBD1. Losses at the gene ends were 0 bases for V and 5 bases for J; bases not matched to a gene: 3. The CDR3 runs 15 residues. CDR1 MNHEY and CDR2 SVGAGI come from the germline V gene. The CDR3: CASSYSGQNNEKLFF. The CDR3 nucleotides are TGTGCCAGCAGTTACTCGGGACAGAACAATGAAAAACTGTTTTTT.

In this sample, this clonotype turned up many times. The rearrangement joins TRBV29-1 to TRBJ2-1, with TRBD1 identical over 7 bases. This CDR3 region has 15 residues. With V trimmed by 2 bases and J by 3 bases, 7 bases remained unmatched. The germline CDR1 and CDR2 sequences are SQVTM and ANQGSEA. CDR3 region: CSVESRTGHYNEQFF. The CDR3 bases are TGCAGCGTTGAATCCCGGACAGGCCACTACAATGAGCAGTTCTTC.

The V gene is TRBV7-2, the J gene TRBJ1-3, with D possibly TRBD1 on 6 matching bases. Trimming cost V 6 bases and J 0 bases, with 12 bases left between them. The CDR3 is 15 residues long. Per the germline V gene, CDR1 is SGHTA and CDR2 is FQGNSA. The CDR3 bases are TGTGCCAGCAGTTCGGGGGGCCTCTCTGGAAACACCATATATTTT. Translated: CASSSGGLSGNTIYF.

This sequence joins TRBV5-6 and TRBJ1-3; no definite D call. V lost 3 bases and J lost 1, with 14 bases in between. CDR1 is SGHDT, CDR2 YYEEEE, per germline. The CDR3 sequence is 16 residues long. The CDR3 sequence is CASSSRGPGSGNTIYF. Here the CDR3 DNA reads TGTGCCAGCAGCTCCCGGGGTCCTGGATCTGGAAACACCATATATTTT.

This chain joins TRBV18 and TRBJ1-1, with D perhaps TRBD1 (6 bases). CDR3 size: 14 residues. The germline V gene encodes CDR1 KGHSH and CDR2 LQKENI. V was trimmed by 4 bases and J by 1 base, leaving 10 bases between them. The CDR3 loop is CASSRVGQNTEAFF. The CDR3 bases are TGTGCCAGCTCACGGGTGGGACAGAACACTGAAGCTTTCTTT.

This clonotype was seen a few times. The genes are TRBV5-1 and TRBJ2-1; possible D gene TRBD2, 5 bases. Trimming removed 3 bases from V and 0 bases from J, with 10 bases in between. The CDR3 contains 15 residues. Per germline, CDR1 SGHRS and CDR2 YFSETQ. CDR3 sequence (DNA): TGCGCCAGCAGCTGGAGCGGACCCTCCTACAATGAGCAGTTCTTC. It specifies CASSWSGPSYNEQFF.

The table lists this clonotype with a few counts. The chain joins TRBV12-3 or TRBV12-4 to TRBJ2-3; 9 nucleotides align to TRBD2. V shed 5 bases and J 3 bases; nucleotides not matched to a gene: 6. This CDR3 has 15 residues. The CDR3 DNA is TGTGCCAGCAGTAGGCGGGGGGGGGATACAGATACGCAGTATTTT. It yields the protein CASSRRGGDTDTQYF.

This clonotype came up many times. The genes are TRBV12-3 or TRBV12-4 and TRBJ1-5; D is perhaps TRBD1 (5 bases). The CDR3 length is 13 residues. Trimming pared 5 bases from V and 5 bases from J, leaving 10 bases between. In DNA form, the CDR3 reads TGTGCCAGCAGTCCCGGGGGTTATCAGCCCCAGCATTTT. Residues: CASSPGGYQPQHF.